This paragraph covers one TCR beta chain sequence. What it binds is not known. The data are from a study of T-cell reconstitution after alpha-beta-depleted transplantation in children. Study findings and constraints: Alpha-beta T cells present about two months after transplant were reported to originate from several hundred expanded graft clones.

CDR3 length: 18 amino acids. V shed 0 bases and J 3 bases; nucleotides not matched to a gene: 6. Germline loops: CDR1 SGHRS, CDR2 YFSETQ. TCRbeta library preparation incorporated unique molecular identifiers. In TCRdb, the PCR reads were re-called with MiXCR into one record per CDR3 protein. This table has fewer than 750,000 distinct CDR3 sequences, 27% appearing once. Specimen: PBMCs, collected before TCRalphabeta/CD19-depleted stem cell transplant. The V and J genes are TRBV5-1 and TRBJ2-1, with 13 bases fitting TRBD2. The receptor comes from a boy in the first two years of life with Wiskott-Aldrich syndrome, due to receive a stem cell transplant. Here the CDR3 reads CASSLDRTSGSIYNEQFF. CDR3 nucleotides: TGCGCCAGCAGCTTGGATCGGACTAGCGGGAGCATCTACAATGAGCAGTTCTTC.